The 6 T cell receptor beta chains listed next were all sequenced from one sample in a study of T-cell reconstitution after alpha-beta-depleted transplantation in children. Researchers prepared the TCRbeta library using unique molecular identifiers, the study reports. Via MiXCR, TCRdb re-called the PCR reads, giving one row per CDR3 protein. Seen here are about 600,000 distinct CDR3 sequences, 23% observed once, and the top ten hold less than 15%. The specimen comprised PBMCs, mostly from graft donor cells, sampled 360 days after TCRalphabeta/CD19-depleted stem cell transplant. The origin of the receptors is a boy younger than two who had a stem cell transplant for acute myeloid leukemia, so the T cells may come from the graft donor.

This sequence joins TRBV29-1 and TRBJ2-7; D is unresolved. This CDR3 comprises 9 residues. Trimming took 1 base from V and 6 from J, leaving 1 base between them. Germline values: CDR1 SQVTM, CDR2 ANQGSEA. The CDR3 loop reads CSVEGEQYV. In DNA, the CDR3 is TGCAGCGTTGAAGGCGAGCAGTACGTC.

The chain joins TRBV7-8 to TRBJ2-3; D might be TRBD1 or TRBD2, each matching 5 bases. Trimming took 5 bases from V and 6 from J, leaving 12 bases between them. The germline gives CDR1 SGHVS, CDR2 FQNEAQ. CDR3 size: 13 residues. The CDR3 DNA reads as TGTGCCAGCAGCCCCGGGGACGCGGATACGCAGTATTTT. Its translation is CASSPGDADTQYF.

J is TRBJ2-1 and V is TRBV4-3, with a tentative D call TRBD2 (5 bases). The CDR3 runs to 16 residues. Germline CDR1 is LGHNA and CDR2 is YSLEER. Between the trimmed V and J ends, which lost 4 bases and 3 bases, there was a span of 16 bases. The CDR3 protein is CASSRLTGKNYNEQFF. CDR3 nucleotides: TGCGCCAGCAGCCGCTTGACGGGAAAGAACTACAATGAGCAGTTCTTC.

This clonotype was observed many times. The chain links TRBV12-3 or TRBV12-4 to TRBJ1-1; D gene uncertain. Trimming shortened V by 3 bases and J by 3 bases, and 5 bases separated the two germline ends. The CDR3 runs to 12 residues. In DNA form, the CDR3 reads TGTGCCAGCAGTTTCCGGTACACTGAAGCTTTCTTT. It yields the protein CASSFRYTEAFF.

The chain carries TRBV5-1 and TRBJ2-7; D is undetermined. V lost 0 bases to trimming and J lost 2 bases, with 18 bases between them. Germline CDR1 and CDR2: SGHRS and YFSETQ. This CDR3 has 17 residues. For the CDR3, the DNA is TGCGCCAGCAGCTTGGACGTGCGTGGGTTGTGGGCCTACGAGCAGTACTTC. It encodes CASSLDVRGLWAYEQYF.

The CDR3 region has the DNA TGTGCCAGCAGCTTAGTGGGACAGGCCGGCAATCAGCCCCAGCATTTT. Translated, it gives CASSLVGQAGNQPQHF. The chain uses TRBV7-2 and TRBJ1-5; the match to TRBD1 covers 8 bases. The CDR3 totals 16 residues. J was trimmed by 2 bases and V by 1 base; bases with no gene match: 4. CDR1 and CDR2 (germline): SGHTA, FQGNSA.